Detailed here is one TCR beta chain. What it binds is unknown. Trimming took 8 bases from V and 7 from J, leaving 14 bases between them. The germline V gene has CDR1 GTSNPN and CDR2 SVGIG (reference sequence). CDR3 length: 11 residues. This sample is part of a study of cytomegalovirus exposure and HLA in healthy donors. The wider study: Prior work identified more than 90 million unique TCR beta sequences in approximately 180 million T cells.

Study results and caveats: The authors excluded some V segments, including TRBV6-2 and TRBV6-3, as indistinguishable. CMV antigen specificity was confirmed in vitro for a few CMV-associated chains.

PCR was performed using 60 Vbeta and 13 Jbeta primers. As originally analysed: Around 80 million unique TCR beta chains, approximately 11 million of them shared, were counted by a later analysis. Measured with immunoSEQ multiplex PCR; TCRdb has only the in-frame clones, and not every one. That table is the source of V, J and clone size, and D and trimming were worked out from the DNA. This sample contains 140,000 or so clones. The chain is built from TRBV30 and TRBJ1-1; D is perhaps TRBD1 (6 bases). The sequenced sample consisted of PBMCs. This TCR was sampled from a male donor in good health and CMV-seronegative. DNA for the CDR3: TGTGCCGGTTCTCAGGGGTTTGAAGCTTTCTTT. The encoded protein is CAGSQGFEAFF.